Given below is one TCR beta chain in context. Its antigen remains undetermined. Per-base qualities were not stored, and no clone one base away is much larger. The source of the sample is a study of tumor-infiltrating lymphocytes in oesophageal squamous cell carcinoma (dated by TCRdb to 2016 to 2017). For CDR1 and CDR2, the germline V gene (reference sequence) lists SEHNR and FQNEAQ. The CDR3 sequence holds 15 residues, the cysteine and phenylalanine included. Just the 45-base CDR3 DNA is kept, in frame starting at base 1. The library was obtained by PCR. TCRdb records Illumina HiSeq 1500 as the sequencer. In TCRdb, the public reads were trimmed at Q25 with fastp and aligned with MiXCR, with productive beta chains retained. When rows share a CDR3 protein, they turn into one entry using the most common DNA and genes. The sample records some 14,000 distinct CDR3 sequences, around 50% of which are singletons. Approximately 15% of the sample belongs to the ten largest clones.

Recombination connected TRBV7-9 to TRBJ2-4; 12 junctional bases match TRBD2. The J call is in doubt because the DNA end fits TRBJ2-5 better. Sequencing used esophageal tumor tissue. This receptor was identified in a male donor with esophageal squamous cell carcinoma. The encoded CDR3 is CASSLAGLAGETQYF. The DNA is as follows: TGTGCCAGCAGCTTAGCGGGACTAGCGGGAGAGACCCAGTACTTC.